Many counts were recorded for the clone carrying this TCR beta chain. The data are from a study of T-cell reconstitution after alpha-beta-depleted transplantation in children. Unique molecular identifiers were used in preparing the TCRbeta library. TCRdb itself ran the PCR reads through MiXCR, one entry per CDR3 protein. The sample contains roughly 170,000 distinct CDR3 sequences, about 6.3% of which appear only once. Trimming pared 1 base from V and 0 bases from J, leaving 7 bases between. The length of the CDR3 is 14 residues. Germline-derived CDR1 and CDR2 are DFQATT and SNEGSKA (reference sequence).

The source material was PBMCs from the stem cell graft donor, sampled from the stem cell graft. The TCR comes from a human donor who donated a stem cell graft to a child with Wiskott-Aldrich syndrome. The V gene is TRBV20-1, the J gene TRBJ1-5; no firm D call. In nucleotides, the CDR3 is TGCAGTGCTAGAGCGTATTATAGCAATCAGCCCCAGCATTTT. This gives the protein CSARAYYSNQPQHF.